This is a list of T cell receptor beta chains from one sample in a study of blood T cell repertoires in COVID-19. Using immunoSEQ multiplex PCR, the repertoire was profiled, and TCRdb retains in-frame clones only, with some absent. The sample records about 92,000 clones, around 82% being singletons. The sequenced sample consisted of peripheral blood. Receptors originate from a man aged 50-59 years who had recovered from COVID-19. The CDR3 runs from the conserved cysteine through the conserved F or W. The D gene is left open where the match is weak. Clone size is stated in some rows and not others, as once, few, many or a class when expanded.

TRBV10-3	13	TRBJ2-7	.	.	CAISEVISYEQYF	TGTGCCATCAGTGAGGTTATTTCCTACGAGCAGTACTTC
TRBV19	15	TRBJ1-2	.	.	CASRGGERDNYGYTF	TGTGCCAGCCGAGGGGGGGAAAGGGACAACTATGGCTACACCTTC
TRBV24-1	15	TRBJ2-5	TRBD2	once	CATSDPSGKGETQYF	TGTGCCACCAGTGATCCCAGCGGGAAGGGGGAGACCCAGTACTTC
TRBV6-5	13	TRBJ2-3	.	.	CASRTGRTDTQYF	TGTGCCAGCAGGACAGGACGCACAGATACGCAGTATTTT
TRBV29-1	14	TRBJ1-5	TRBD1	few	CSASTGITGEPQHF	TGCAGCGCCTCGACAGGGATCACGGGAGAGCCCCAGCATTTT
TRBV6-4	15	TRBJ2-3	TRBD1	.	CASSDGGQGGDTQYF	TGTGCCAGCAGTGACGGGGGACAGGGGGGAGATACGCAGTATTTT
TRBV6-2/TRBV6-3	17	TRBJ2-5	TRBD2	.	CASSIRTSGGRMETQYF	TGTGCCAGCAGTATTCGGACTAGCGGGGGGAGGATGGAGACCCAGTACTTC
TRBV28	15	TRBJ2-7	.	.	CASRAGGPPTDEQYF	TGTGCCAGCAGAGCAGGAGGGCCCCCTACGGACGAGCAGTACTTC
TRBV29-1	13	TRBJ2-7	TRBD1	many	CSVTGTGGTEQYF	TGCAGCGTGACCGGGACAGGGGGCACCGAGCAGTACTTC
TRBV5-1	14	TRBJ2-3	.	.	CASKEAGTTDTQYF	TGCGCCAGCAAGGAGGCGGGGACCACAGATACGCAGTATTTT
TRBV19	16	TRBJ2-1	TRBD1	.	CASSTRRTGFGNEQFF	TGTGCCAGTAGTACTCGGAGGACAGGGTTTGGCAATGAGCAGTTCTTC
TRBV15	15	TRBJ1-4	TRBD1	many	CATSRRQGASEKLFF	TGTGCCACCAGCAGGCGACAGGGGGCGAGTGAAAAACTGTTTTTT
TRBV5-8	15	TRBJ1-4	.	.	CASSLGRAANEKLFF	TGTGCCAGCAGCTTGGGCAGGGCGGCTAATGAAAAACTGTTTTTT
TRBV6-4	15	TRBJ2-2	.	.	CASSDSTMHTGELFF	TGTGCCAGCAGTGACTCGACTATGCACACCGGGGAGCTGTTTTTT
TRBV4-3	15	TRBJ1-5	.	medium-sized	CASSQDWQLNQPQHF	TGCGCCAGCAGCCAAGACTGGCAGTTGAATCAGCCCCAGCATTTT
TRBV28	12	TRBJ2-7	.	.	CASRPPGYEQYF	TGTGCCAGCAGACCTCCAGGGTACGAGCAGTACTTC
TRBV29-1	13	TRBJ2-7	.	.	CSVLTGNGYEQYF	TGCAGCGTCCTAACAGGGAACGGCTACGAGCAGTACTTC
TRBV5-1	15	TRBJ2-1	TRBD2	.	CASSLSGRAPDEQFF	TGCGCCAGCAGCTTAAGCGGGAGGGCCCCGGATGAGCAGTTCTTC
TRBV5-1	19	TRBJ1-1	TRBD1	few	CASSLALWTGDGLNTEAFF	TGCGCCAGCAGCTTGGCTTTATGGACAGGGGACGGGCTGAACACTGAAGCTTTCTTT
TRBV6-2/TRBV6-3	12	TRBJ2-7	.	.	CASSMTVGEQYF	TGTGCCAGCAGCATGACAGTAGGCGAGCAGTACTTC
TRBV6-5	16	TRBJ1-4	.	.	CASSYAQGNFNEKLFF	TGTGCCAGCAGTTACGCACAGGGTAACTTTAATGAAAAACTGTTTTTT
TRBV5-1	14	TRBJ2-1	.	.	CASSLLNSYNEQFF	TGCGCCAGCAGCTTGTTAAACTCCTACAATGAGCAGTTCTTC
TRBV2	17	TRBJ1-1	.	.	CASSETSGRLVNTEAFF	TGTGCCAGCAGTGAAACGTCAGGAAGATTGGTGAACACTGAAGCTTTCTTT
TRBV21-1	18	TRBJ2-7	.	.	CASSKKRGQGIFPYEQYF	TGTGCCAGCAGCAAAAAAAGGGGACAGGGAATCTTTCCTTACGAGCAGTACTTC
TRBV3-1/TRBV3-2	14	TRBJ2-2	.	.	CASSQDSSPGELFF	TGTGCCAGCAGCCAAGATAGCTCCCCCGGGGAGCTGTTTTTT
TRBV24-1	13	TRBJ2-2	.	.	CATRATGSGELFF	TGTGCCACCAGGGCAACAGGGTCCGGGGAGCTGTTTTTT
TRBV7-9	14	TRBJ2-7	.	few	CASSPRADSYEQYF	TGTGCCAGCAGCCCGCGCGCCGACTCCTACGAGCAGTACTTC
TRBV20-1	14	TRBJ1-5	.	.	CSASSQYSNQPQHF	TGCAGTGCTAGTTCCCAGTATAGCAATCAGCCCCAGCATTTT
TRBV7-3	13	TRBJ2-2	.	.	CASSPKNTGELFF	TGTGCCAGCAGCCCTAAGAACACCGGGGAGCTGTTTTTT
TRBV30	14	TRBJ2-5	TRBD2	.	CAWSRLAVQETQYF	TGTGCCTGGAGCCGACTAGCGGTGCAAGAGACCCAGTACTTC
TRBV3-1/TRBV3-2	14	TRBJ2-7	.	.	CASSPRGLTYEQYF	TGTGCCAGCAGCCCCAGAGGGCTTACCTACGAGCAGTACTTC
TRBV7-8	14	TRBJ1-2	.	.	CASSLGQGLYGYTF	TGTGCCAGCAGCTTAGGGCAGGGCCTCTATGGCTACACCTTC
TRBV5-6	13	TRBJ2-7	TRBD2	.	CASSLREGYEQYF	TGTGCCAGCAGCTTACGGGAGGGCTACGAGCAGTACTTC
TRBV5-1	15	TRBJ2-1	.	.	CASSDTRSPYNEQFF	TGCGCCAGCAGCGACACTAGAAGCCCCTACAATGAGCAGTTCTTC
TRBV5-6	14	TRBJ2-7	TRBD1	.	CASSLAGTGNEQYF	TGTGCCAGCAGCTTGGCGGGGACAGGGAACGAGCAGTACTTC
TRBV3-1/TRBV3-2	14	TRBJ1-4	.	few	CASRSRGSDEKLFF	TGTGCCAGCAGATCTAGGGGATCAGATGAAAAACTGTTTTTT
TRBV19	15	TRBJ2-3	TRBD2	few	CASSLAGISTDTQYF	TGTGCCAGTAGTCTAGCGGGAATATCCACAGATACGCAGTATTTT
TRBV4-1	14	TRBJ1-5	TRBD1	.	CASSGQGKDQPQHF	TGCGCCAGCAGCGGACAGGGGAAGGATCAGCCCCAGCATTTT
TRBV3-1/TRBV3-2	16	TRBJ2-5	TRBD1	.	CASSLLFRGRGETQYF	TGTGCCAGCAGCCTCCTTTTCAGGGGGCGCGGAGAGACCCAGTACTTC
TRBV5-1	15	TRBJ2-3	TRBD2	.	CASSSGLASTDTQYF	TGCGCCAGCAGCTCGGGACTAGCGAGCACAGATACGCAGTATTTT
TRBV5-1	16	TRBJ2-1	.	.	CASSLVFSGPYNEQFF	TGCGCCAGCAGCTTGGTTTTTAGCGGACCCTACAATGAGCAGTTCTTC
TRBV7-8	14	TRBJ1-4	.	.	CASSIRDRGEKLFF	TGTGCCAGCAGCATCCGGGACCGGGGGGAAAAACTGTTTTTT
TRBV9	15	TRBJ1-2	.	.	CASSLMEAGGTGYTF	TGTGCCAGCAGCCTCATGGAGGCGGGGGGTACTGGCTACACCTTC
TRBV7-8	13	TRBJ1-2	.	.	CASSLDRDSGYTF	TGTGCCAGCAGCTTAGACAGGGATTCGGGCTACACCTTC
TRBV5-1	14	TRBJ2-1	TRBD2	.	CASSFGGSYNEQFF	TGCGCCAGCAGCTTCGGGGGGTCTTACAATGAGCAGTTCTTC
TRBV28	13	TRBJ2-7	.	.	CASSILAYYEQYF	TGTGCCAGCAGTATCCTAGCTTACTACGAGCAGTACTTC
TRBV2	15	TRBJ2-1	TRBD2	.	CASSATLGGGNEQFF	TGTGCCAGCAGTGCCACTTTGGGGGGGGGCAATGAGCAGTTCTTC
TRBV3-1/TRBV3-2	14	TRBJ1-1	.	.	CASSQGAGNTEAFF	TGTGCCAGCAGCCAAGGGGCAGGGAACACTGAAGCTTTCTTT
TRBV3-1/TRBV3-2	14	TRBJ2-7	.	.	CASSQEQGHYEQYF	TGTGCCAGCAGCCAAGAGCAGGGCCACTACGAGCAGTACTTC
TRBV4-2	15	TRBJ2-2	TRBD1	few	CASSQETGMAGELFF	TGTGCCAGCAGCCAAGAGACAGGGATGGCCGGGGAGCTGTTTTTT
TRBV11-2	13	TRBJ1-1	.	once	CASRLTLYTEAFF	TGTGCCAGCAGGTTGACATTGTACACTGAAGCTTTCTTT
TRBV7-9	15	TRBJ1-1	.	.	CASSLGLGRVTEAFF	TGTGCCAGCAGCTTAGGACTCGGCAGGGTGACTGAAGCTTTCTTT
TRBV19	14	TRBJ2-4	TRBD1	.	CASRRDRVGNIQYF	TGTGCCAGTAGGAGGGACAGGGTTGGCAACATTCAGTACTTC